Listed below are T cell receptor beta chains from one sample, sequenced in a study of T cells after yellow fever vaccination. TCRdb used MiXCR to reprocess the 5' RACE reads, holding one entry per CDR3 protein. Counted here are hundreds of thousands of distinct CDR3 sequences, approximately 12% occurring once; the ten biggest clones make up 2.5% to 3.5%. This specimen consisted of CD4+ T cells sorted from PBMCs, obtained 15 days after the yellow fever booster vaccination. The receptors were gathered from a man aged 18 to 30 who received the YFV17D yellow fever vaccine. Both conserved end residues are part of each CDR3. The D gene is left open where the match is weak. A row's size may be missing; if present it is once, few, many or a size class.

14	TRBD2	TRBV20-1	TRBJ2-2	many	CSARPSFSGRELFF	TGCAGTGCTAGACCCTCATTTAGCGGGAGGGAGCTGTTTTTT
17	NA	TRBV4-3	TRBJ1-6	few	CASSQDRNPGRGSPLHF	TGCGCCAGCAGCCAAGATAGAAACCCGGGTCGGGGTTCACCCCTCCACTTT
18	NA	TRBV7-3	TRBJ2-6	few	CASSLRGARGLGANVLTF	TGTGCCAGCAGCTTGAGGGGTGCCCGGGGGTTGGGGGCCAACGTCCTGACTTTC
17	NA	TRBV3-1	TRBJ2-5	few	CASSPRMGRDSGETQYF	TGTGCCAGCAGCCCAAGAATGGGGAGGGACAGCGGGGAGACCCAGTACTTC
17	TRBD1	TRBV6-5	TRBJ2-5	NA	CASSYSSGQGFRETQYF	TGTGCCAGCAGTTACTCGTCGGGACAGGGCTTCCGAGAGACCCAGTACTTC
15	NA	TRBV7-3	TRBJ2-2	few	CASSARGSNTGELFF	TGTGCCAGCAGCGCAAGAGGGTCGAACACCGGGGAGCTGTTTTTT
16	TRBD2	TRBV7-9	TRBJ2-3	NA	CASSFGTSGATDTQYF	TGTGCCAGCAGCTTCGGGACTAGCGGGGCCACAGATACGCAGTATTTT
11	NA	TRBV5-5	TRBJ2-3	NA	CASSDWDTQYF	TGTGCCAGCAGCGACTGGGATACGCAGTATTTT
15	TRBD2	TRBV7-8	TRBJ2-1	many	CASSLVGLAANEQFF	TGTGCCAGCAGCTTAGTCGGACTAGCGGCCAATGAGCAGTTCTTC
15	TRBD1	TRBV7-2	TRBJ1-5	NA	CASSSRQGPDQPQHF	TGTGCCAGCAGCTCCCGACAGGGCCCGGATCAGCCCCAGCATTTT
14	TRBD2	TRBV15	TRBJ2-5	NA	CATGGGGTQETQYF	TGTGCCACCGGCGGCGGGGGGACCCAAGAGACCCAGTACTTC
15	NA	TRBV4-1	TRBJ1-2	NA	CASSQVPDGNYGYTF	TGCGCCAGCAGCCAAGTCCCCGACGGGAACTATGGCTACACCTTC
14	NA	TRBV7-2	TRBJ2-7	few	CASSLGSGYHEQYF	TGTGCCAGCAGCTTAGGTTCAGGGTACCACGAGCAGTACTTC
13	NA	TRBV13	TRBJ1-2	NA	CASSPRTVYGYTF	TGTGCCAGCAGCCCCCGGACAGTCTATGGCTACACCTTC
11	NA	TRBV2	TRBJ1-1	few	CASSRTRGAFF	TGTGCCAGCAGTCGGACGCGAGGGGCTTTCTTT
14	NA	TRBV12-3/TRBV12-4	TRBJ2-1	NA	CASSYEGYYNEQFF	TGTGCCAGCAGTTATGAGGGGTATTACAATGAGCAGTTCTTC
14	NA	TRBV12-3/TRBV12-4	TRBJ1-1	NA	CASSPVWGQTEAFF	TGTGCCAGCAGCCCCGTATGGGGGCAGACTGAAGCTTTCTTT
16	TRBD2	TRBV2	TRBJ2-7	few	CASSLAPSGASYEQYF	TGTGCCAGCAGTTTGGCCCCTAGCGGGGCCTCCTACGAGCAGTACTTC
17	NA	TRBV5-6	TRBJ2-6	few	CASSLEAPYSGANVLTF	TGTGCCAGCAGCCTCGAGGCCCCTTACTCTGGGGCCAACGTCCTGACTTTC
15	NA	TRBV12-3/TRBV12-4	TRBJ2-2	NA	CASFRSSGYTGELFF	TGTGCCAGCTTCAGGTCGTCGGGTTACACCGGGGAGCTGTTTTTT
16	NA	TRBV6-5	TRBJ2-7	NA	CASGRLIWGAPYEQYF	TGTGCCAGCGGCCGGTTAATATGGGGGGCCCCCTACGAGCAGTACTTC
13	NA	TRBV20-1	TRBJ1-6	NA	CSASGSYNSPLHF	TGCAGTGCTTCCGGATCCTATAATTCACCCCTCCACTTT
13	NA	TRBV7-3	TRBJ1-1	NA	CASSYTGNTEAFF	TGTGCCAGCAGCTACACAGGGAACACTGAAGCTTTCTTT
16	TRBD1	TRBV4-1	TRBJ1-1	few	CASSPGQGPMNTEAFF	TGCGCCAGCAGCCCGGGACAGGGACCCATGAACACTGAAGCTTTCTTT
19	TRBD2	TRBV5-8	TRBJ2-1	NA	CASSFTLTSGGTAYNEQFF	TGTGCCAGCAGCTTCACCCTAACTAGCGGGGGGACCGCCTACAATGAGCAGTTCTTC
14	TRBD1	TRBV29-1	TRBJ2-5	few	CSVDATGGMETQYF	TGCAGCGTTGATGCGACAGGGGGGATGGAGACCCAGTACTTC
15	NA	TRBV12-3/TRBV12-4	TRBJ1-2	few	CASSRRQVFNYGYTF	TGTGCCAGCAGCCGGAGACAGGTTTTTAACTATGGCTACACCTTC
15	NA	TRBV4-1	TRBJ2-3	few	CASSQRTALLDTQYF	TGCGCCAGCAGCCAAAGGACAGCGTTGCTTGATACGCAGTATTTT
14	TRBD1	TRBV7-2	TRBJ1-6	NA	CASSLPGGGSPLHF	TGTGCCAGCAGCTTACCAGGGGGGGGTTCACCCCTCCACTTT
15	NA	TRBV5-5	TRBJ2-3	NA	CASSPTRPPGITQYF	TGTGCCAGCAGCCCAACTAGGCCCCCGGGGATTACGCAGTATTTT
15	TRBD2	TRBV5-1	TRBJ2-1	many	CASSLVAGGYDEQFF	TGCGCCAGCAGCTTGGTCGCGGGGGGCTACGATGAGCAGTTCTTC
16	TRBD1	TRBV5-6	TRBJ1-6	few	CASSFGKGANNSPLHF	TGTGCCAGCAGCTTCGGTAAGGGGGCGAATAATTCACCCCTCCACTTT
12	NA	TRBV9	TRBJ2-3	few	CASSVDKDTQYF	TGTGCCAGCAGCGTAGATAAGGATACGCAGTATTTT
12	NA	TRBV7-8	TRBJ1-2	NA	CASSLVGKGYTF	TGTGCCAGCAGCTTAGTTGGCAAAGGCTACACCTTC
14	NA	TRBV7-9	TRBJ2-1	NA	CASSLVGGEREQFF	TGTGCCAGCAGCTTAGTAGGCGGGGAACGAGAGCAGTTCTTC
14	NA	TRBV7-9	TRBJ1-4	few	CASSYQGVVEKLFF	TGTGCCAGCAGCTATCAGGGAGTCGTAGAAAAACTGTTTTTT
13	NA	TRBV20-1	TRBJ2-7	many	CSGLPGQHYEQYF	TGCAGTGGGTTGCCCGGACAGCACTACGAGCAGTACTTC
14	NA	TRBV5-1	TRBJ1-2	NA	CASSPPGQSYGYTF	TGCGCCAGCAGCCCCCCCGGACAGAGCTATGGCTACACCTTC
16	TRBD1	TRBV7-9	TRBJ1-6	few	CASSLGDRDHNSPLHF	TGTGCCAGCAGCTTAGGGGACAGGGATCATAATTCACCCCTCCACTTT
13	NA	TRBV15	TRBJ1-2	NA	CATSRDLLVGYTF	TGTGCCACCAGCAGAGATTTACTGGTTGGTTACACCTTC
15	NA	TRBV6-1	TRBJ1-2	few	CASSPRDRRVYGYTF	TGTGCCAGCAGTCCAAGGGACCGACGAGTTTATGGCTACACCTTC
13	NA	TRBV5-1	TRBJ2-7	few	CASSFREDYEQYF	TGCGCCAGCAGCTTTAGGGAGGACTACGAGCAGTACTTC
13	TRBD1	TRBV5-1	TRBJ1-2	few	CASATDRVDGYTF	TGCGCCAGCGCCACGGACAGGGTCGATGGCTACACCTTC
15	TRBD1	TRBV27	TRBJ1-5	few	CASGTRTGGDQPQHF	TGTGCCAGCGGCACCCGGACAGGTGGGGATCAGCCCCAGCATTTT
11	NA	TRBV20-1	TRBJ1-1	NA	CSATINTEAFF	TGCAGTGCTACTATAAACACTGAAGCTTTCTTT
18	TRBD1	TRBV10-1	TRBJ2-3	NA	CASSGMPPGQGSTDTQYF	TGCGCCAGCAGCGGTATGCCTCCGGGACAGGGGAGCACAGATACGCAGTATTTT
11	NA	TRBV29-1	TRBJ2-1	NA	CSPVRYNEQFF	TGCAGCCCCGTCAGGTACAATGAGCAGTTCTTC
15	NA	TRBV7-4	TRBJ2-2	few	CASSSRRDDTGELFF	TGTGCCAGCAGCTCCAGACGGGACGATACCGGGGAGCTGTTTTTT
12	NA	TRBV4-3	TRBJ2-3	NA	CASFSRADTQYF	TGCGCCAGCTTTTCCCGGGCGGATACGCAGTATTTT
13	NA	TRBV10-3	TRBJ2-5	NA	CAIRSMVGETQYF	TGTGCCATCAGATCAATGGTAGGGGAGACCCAGTACTTC
13	NA	TRBV5-6	TRBJ2-5	many	CASSLRMEETQYF	TGTGCCAGCAGCTTGCGCATGGAAGAGACCCAGTACTTC
13	NA	TRBV12-3/TRBV12-4	TRBJ1-1	many	CASLLSRDTEAFF	TGTGCCAGCTTACTCTCGAGGGACACTGAAGCTTTCTTT
15	TRBD2	TRBV3-1	TRBJ2-1	NA	CASSPGLLGYNEQFF	TGTGCCAGCAGTCCGGGACTATTGGGGTACAATGAGCAGTTCTTC
14	TRBD1	TRBV5-1	TRBJ2-1	many	CASRGGPSYNEQFF	TGCGCCAGCAGAGGGGGCCCATCCTACAATGAGCAGTTCTTC